Below, 30 T cell receptor beta chains from the same sample are listed, as sequenced in a study of Tregs in tolerant kidney transplant recipients. Sequencing used immunoSEQ multiplex PCR; TCRdb keeps in-frame clones, though not all of them. This listing includes about 11,000 clones. Recipients received nonmyeloablative bone marrow transplants from related graft donors, with transient mixed chimerism. This material consisted of CD8+ T cells from blood (PBMCs), taken 24 months after the transplant. Receptors were obtained from a human patient who received a combined kidney and bone marrow transplant. Among the T cells, some may be from the graft donor.

A remark on this clone: Read sequence stops 3 residues before the CDR3 end, and the germline J gene provides the missing end. The chain has TRBV2 and TRBJ1-5, with 8 bases fitting TRBD1. In germline, CDR1 is SNHLY, CDR2 FYNNEI. The CDR3 is made up of 15 amino acids. V was clipped by 4 bases and J by 7 bases; unmatched bases: 9. The CDR3 sequence is CASSAQGAHGQPQHF. The sequenced part of the CDR3 DNA is TGTGCCAGCAGTGCCCAGGGGGCTCACGGACAGCCC. The variable domain in full, completed from reference TRBV2 and TRBJ1-5, reads EPEVTQTPSHQVTQMGQEVILRCVPISNHLYFYWYRQILGQKVEFLVSFYNNEISEKSEIFDDQFSVERPDGSNFTLKIRSTKLEDSAMYFCASSAQGAHGQPQHFGDGTRLSIL.

As for this clone: The read gets to within 3 residues of the CDR3 end, and the germline J gene fills in the rest. The genes are TRBV19 and TRBJ2-1; D not certain. The CDR3 sequence is 17 residues long. Trimming removed 2 bases at V and 3 bases at J, with 17 bases between. Germline CDR1 and CDR2: LNHDA and SQIVND (reference sequence). CDR3 bases read: TGTGCCAGTAGTATATCCTCCGGGTCATATCTCTACAATGAG. It translates to CASSISSGSYLYNE. The CDR3 in full is CASSISSGSYLYNEQFF.

About this clone itself: The read is 3 residues too short to cover the CDR3 end, so that end is filled in from the germline J gene. The V gene is TRBV19, the J gene TRBJ2-3; TRBD2 matches 9 bases. The CDR3 length is 16 residues. Per the germline V gene, CDR1 is LNHDA and CDR2 is SQIVND (reference sequence). Trimming removed 1 base from V and 5 bases from J; junction bases left unmatched: 7. The CDR3 here is CASSIGSGSSIDTQYF. CDR3 bases read: TGTGCCAGTAGTATAGGTAGCGGGAGTTCCATAGATACG.

Concerning this clone itself: The read comes to an end 3 residues before the CDR3 does, leaving the germline J gene to fill in the end. The V call is TRBV19, the J call TRBJ2-7; D may correspond to TRBD1 or TRBD2 (5 bases each). Trimming removed 7 bases from V and 1 base from J, with 11 bases in between. The CDR3 contains 13 residues. CDR1 is LNHDA, CDR2 SQIVND, per germline (reference sequence). The CDR3 bases that were read are TGTGCCAGTACCCAGGGAGCGTCCTACGAG. The encoded protein is CASTQGASYE. The CDR3 as a whole reads CASTQGASYEQYF.

This CDR3 is CASSHTTINPSYEQYF. The CDR3 bases that were read are TGCGCCAGCAGCCACACCACGATCAACCCCTCCTACGAG. The chain employs TRBV5-1 and TRBJ2-7; D ambiguous. The DNA ends 3 residues before the CDR3 does, and the rest of the CDR3 is filled in from the germline J gene. The CDR3 is made up of 16 amino acids. V dropped 4 bases and J dropped 0 bases, with 17 bases sitting between them. Germline CDR1 SGHRS, CDR2 YFSETQ. Together with reference TRBV5-1 and TRBJ2-7, the CDR3 gives the full variable domain: KAGVTQTPRYLIKTRGQQVTLSCSPISGHRSVSWYQQTPGQGLQFLFEYFSETQRNKGNFPGRFSGRQFSNSRSEMNVSTLELGDSALYLCASSHTTINPSYEQYFGPGTRLTVT.

Notes on this clone: The CDR3 goes on 3 residues after the read ends, and that part is filled in from the germline J gene. J is TRBJ2-7 and V is TRBV5-5; 8 bases line up with TRBD1. Germline-derived CDR1 and CDR2 are SGHKS and YYEKEE (reference sequence). The CDR3 sequence is 14 residues long. V was pared by 2 bases and J by 5 bases, with 6 bases of the junction left unmatched. The CDR3 is CASSFAGGLHEQYF. The part of the CDR3 DNA that was read is TGTGCCAGCAGCTTTGCAGGGGGCCTCCACGAG. The full variable domain, completed using reference TRBV5-5 and TRBJ2-7, is DAGVTQSPTHLIKTRGQQVTLRCSPISGHKSVSWYQQVLGQGPQFIFQYYEKEERGRGNFPDRFSARQFPNYSSELNVNALLLGDSALYLCASSFAGGLHEQYFGPGTRLTVT.

Considering frequency, this clone is large. The CDR3 end is not reached by the read, which stops 3 residues before it; the germline J gene fills it in. This chain connects TRBV20-1 to TRBJ2-7, with D possibly being TRBD2 (6 bases). Trimming stripped 2 bases from V and 0 bases from J, with 17 bases between. The CDR3 loop spans 16 amino acids. Per the germline V gene, CDR1 is DFQATT and CDR2 is SNEGSKA (reference sequence). CDR3: CSARSRRDLPSYEQYF. The part of the CDR3 DNA that was read is TGCAGTGCTAGAAGCCGCAGGGACTTACCCTCCTACGAG.

As concerns this clone: The read terminates 3 residues before the CDR3 end, so the remaining end is supplied by the germline J gene. The chain has TRBV29-1 and TRBJ1-1; D remains ambiguous. Germline CDR1 and CDR2: SQVTM and ANQGSEA. V was pared by 4 bases and J by 0 bases, with 6 bases between. The CDR3 has 12 residues. The CDR3 protein is CSVVVMNTEAFF. The CDR3 DNA, read in part, is TGCAGCGTTGTAGTGATGAACACTGAA.

As for this clone: The CDR3 is cut off 3 residues early in the read; its end comes from the germline J gene. V is TRBV19 and J is TRBJ2-1, with 8 bases identical to TRBD2. V lost 0 bases to trimming and J lost 6 bases; unmatched junction nucleotides: 7. The V gene's germline CDR1 is LNHDA and CDR2 SQIVND (reference sequence). This CDR3 has 16 residues. The CDR3 spells CASSIDNVAGSNEQFF. The CDR3 bases that were read are TGTGCCAGTAGTATAGATAACGTAGCGGGAAGCAATGAG.

Turning to this clone: Sequencing ends 3 residues short of the CDR3 end; the germline J gene provides the rest. This rearrangement joins TRBV20-1 to TRBJ2-7, with D hard to call. Deletions cut 8 bases from V and 0 bases from J, with 14 bases between. Germline CDR1 is DFQATT and CDR2 is SNEGSKA (reference sequence). The CDR3 contains 13 residues. CDR3 DNA, as far as it was read: TGCAGTCTTAGACTTAAGCCCTCCTACGAG. Translated, it gives CSLRLKPSYE. The entire CDR3 sequence reads CSLRLKPSYEQYF.

On this clone: With the read ending 3 residues before the CDR3 end, the germline J gene is used to fill in that end. This chain uses TRBV19 with TRBJ1-5; the match to TRBD1 covers 7 bases. This CDR3 has 14 amino acids. Per the germline V gene, CDR1 is LNHDA and CDR2 is SQIVND (reference sequence). The junction had 4 bases not matched to a gene; V was cut back by 6 bases and J by 2 bases. The CDR3 loop reads CASRTGPGNQPQHF. CDR3 bases read: TGTGCCAGTAGGACAGGGCCCGGCAATCAGCCC.

Worth noting for this clone: Sequencing ends 3 residues short of the CDR3 end; the germline J gene provides the rest. The rearrangement links TRBV10-3 to TRBJ2-2, with D unclear. Germline CDR1 reads ENHRY; CDR2 reads SYGVKD. The CDR3 length is 12 residues. Trimming took off 7 bases at V and 0 bases at J, with 3 bases between the two ends. The CDR3: CAITTNTGELFF. The CDR3 bases that were read are TGTGCCATCACTACGAACACCGGGGAG.

Notes on this clone: The CDR3 is cut off 3 residues early in the read; its end comes from the germline J gene. The chain uses TRBV5-6 and TRBJ1-2; D call uncertain. Germline V gene data show CDR1 as SGHDT and CDR2 as YYEEEE. The CDR3 extends over 11 amino acids. The part of the CDR3 DNA that was read is TGTGCCAGCAGCTTCGACGGGGGC. Encoded protein: CASSFDGG. The whole CDR3 reads CASSFDGGYTF.

Remarks on this clone: The sequence runs out 3 residues before the end of the CDR3; the remainder is reconstructed from the germline J gene. This chain connects TRBV20-1 to TRBJ2-7; a possible D gene is TRBD1 (6 bases). Germline assignment: CDR1 DFQATT and CDR2 SNEGSKA (reference sequence). The V and J ends lost 5 bases and 3 bases respectively, with 11 bases between them. This CDR3 has 12 amino acids. The CDR3 bases that were read are TGCAGTGCTGAGCCGGGACACTACGAG. Its protein is CSAEPGHYE. The entire CDR3 protein reads CSAEPGHYEQYF.

Notes on this clone: The read ends 3 residues shy of where the CDR3 ends; the end is completed using the germline J gene. The rearrangement joins TRBV29-1 to TRBJ1-2; TRBD1 agrees at 9 bases. Germline V gene sequence: CDR1 SQVTM, CDR2 ANQGSEA. The CDR3 covers 13 residues. V lost 7 bases to trimming and J lost 2 bases; unmatched junction nucleotides: 5. Partial CDR3 DNA: TGCAGCGCTGGACAGGGGACGAACTATGGC. Translating it yields CSAGQGTNYG. The whole CDR3 protein is CSAGQGTNYGYTF.

As to this clone: The CDR3 end lies 3 residues beyond the end of the read and is filled in from the germline J gene. This sequence joins TRBV9 and TRBJ1-5; 7 bases match TRBD1. Losses at the gene ends were 2 bases for V and 9 bases for J; bases not matched to a gene: 14. Germline-derived CDR1 and CDR2 are SGDLS and YYNGEE. This CDR3 has 16 amino acids. The CDR3 reads CASSVGDRSPAGPQHF. CDR3 DNA, as far as it was read: TGTGCCAGCAGCGTGGGGGACAGATCCCCCGCGGGGCCC.

Comment on this clone: The read halts 3 residues ahead of the CDR3 end, with the missing end drawn from the germline J gene. V is TRBV20-1 and J is TRBJ2-1; TRBD2 matches 9 bases. Germline CDR1 is DFQATT and CDR2 is SNEGSKA (reference sequence). The CDR3 spans 14 residues. J lost 4 bases, V lost 5 bases, and 6 bases had no gene match. The CDR3 loop is CSAPGGRVYNEQFF. The CDR3 DNA, read in part, is TGCAGTGCTCCCGGCGGGAGGGTTTACAATGAG.

About this clone itself: The read gets to within 3 residues of the CDR3 end, and the germline J gene fills in the rest. The chain uses TRBV7-6 and TRBJ2-1; 10 bases match TRBD2. V shed 5 bases and J 7 bases; nucleotides not matched to a gene: 8. The CDR3 runs 15 residues. The germline CDR1 and CDR2 sequences are SGHVS and FNYEAQ. The CDR3 protein is CASSISSGGGNEQFF. The sequenced part of the CDR3 DNA is TGTGCCAGCAGCATCTCTAGCGGGGGCGGAAATGAG.

This clone registers medium-sized by frequency. Read sequence stops 3 residues before the CDR3 end, and the germline J gene provides the missing end. The chain recombines TRBV20-1 with TRBJ2-1, with D perhaps TRBD2 (5 bases). The CDR3 totals 13 residues. V was pared by 6 bases and J by 8 bases, with 17 bases between. Germline V gene lookup returns CDR1 DFQATT and CDR2 SNEGSKA (reference sequence). CDR3 DNA, as far as it was read: TGCAGTGCCCTGCCGGACTCGGCGGATGAG. Its protein product is CSALPDSADE. The whole CDR3 sequence is CSALPDSADEQFF.

Regarding this clone: The sequenced fragment ends 3 residues before the CDR3 boundary, so the rest is inferred from the germline J gene. The chain employs TRBV19 and TRBJ2-1; 7 bases match TRBD2. This CDR3 comprises 14 residues. Trimming took 10 bases from V and 7 from J; bases not matched to a gene: 13. In germline, CDR1 is LNHDA, CDR2 SQIVND (reference sequence). The CDR3 protein is CATHPGGWRNEQFF. CDR3 bases read: TGTGCCACCCACCCGGGGGGATGGCGTAATGAG.

A word on this clone: With the read ending 3 residues before the CDR3 end, the germline J gene is used to fill in that end. This chain uses TRBV29-1 with TRBJ1-1; a weak D match, TRBD1 (5 bases). This CDR3 comprises 14 residues. V was cut by 7 bases and J by 4 bases, with 19 bases left in between. CDR1 and CDR2 from the germline V gene are SQVTM and ANQGSEA. CDR3 bases read: TGCAGCGGAACAGGCTACTACGGCGTCACTGAA. Translating gives CSGTGYYGVTE. The full CDR3 sequence reads CSGTGYYGVTEAFF.

Concerning this clone itself: The read stops 3 residues short of the end of the CDR3; the missing end is completed from the germline J gene. This chain uses TRBV20-1 with TRBJ2-5; 10 bases agree with TRBD2. The CDR3 spans 14 residues. V was pared by 6 bases and J by 5 bases, with 9 bases of the junction left unmatched. Germline V CDR1 and CDR2: DFQATT, SNEGSKA (reference sequence). The DNA read from the CDR3 is TGCAGTGCCGATTTAGCGGGAGGAGGGGAGACC. It is translated as CSADLAGGGET. The full CDR3 protein is CSADLAGGGETQYF.

Remarks on this clone: The sequenced fragment ends 3 residues before the CDR3 boundary, so the rest is inferred from the germline J gene. This chain uses TRBV5-4 with TRBJ2-7; perhaps TRBD2 as D (6 bases). V was trimmed by 3 bases and J by 3 bases, leaving 10 bases between them. The length of the CDR3 is 13 residues. CDR1 is SGHNT, CDR2 YYREEE, per germline (reference sequence). CDR3 in amino acids: CASSSTSSYEQYF. CDR3 bases read: TGTGCCAGCAGCTCTACTAGCAGCTACGAG.

As to this clone: The read is 3 residues too short to cover the CDR3 end, so that end is filled in from the germline J gene. The chain joins TRBV5-1 to TRBJ2-7; possibly TRBD2 for D (7 bases). The V and J ends lost 1 base and 2 bases respectively, with 10 bases between them. This CDR3 has 14 amino acids. Germline CDR1 is SGHRS and CDR2 is YFSETQ. CDR3 bases read: TGCGCCAGCAGCTTGCCGGGGGGCACCTACGAG. Translating gives CASSLPGGTYE. The full CDR3 protein is CASSLPGGTYEQYF.

CDR3 DNA (partial): TGTGCCTGGACTGGGGCAGCGAACACTGAA. Protein sequence: CAWTGAANTE. The entire CDR3 reads CAWTGAANTEAFF. The chain is built from TRBV30 and TRBJ1-1; possible D gene TRBD1, 5 bases. The CDR3 is cut off 3 residues early in the read; its end comes from the germline J gene. There are 13 residues in the CDR3. V was cut by 4 bases and J by 1 base, with 10 bases left in between. Germline CDR1 reads GTSNPN; CDR2 reads SVGIG (reference sequence).

For this clone: The missing CDR3 end, 3 residues past where the read stops, is filled in from the germline J gene. The V and J genes are TRBV10-1 and TRBJ2-7; a weak D match, TRBD2 (6 bases). Germline CDR1 is WNHNN and CDR2 is SYGVQD (reference sequence). The CDR3 length is 16 residues. The V and J ends lost 6 bases and 0 bases respectively, with 18 bases between them. The part of the CDR3 DNA that was read is TGCGCCAGCAGCGCCGGGACTCCCTTGAGCTCCTACGAG. Translation gives CASSAGTPLSSYE. In full, the CDR3 reads CASSAGTPLSSYEQYF.

In the case of this clone: The CDR3 extends 3 residues past the end of the read, so its final part is completed from the germline J gene. The V and J genes are TRBV28 and TRBJ2-7; 9 bases are shared with TRBD2. This CDR3 spans 17 amino acids. V trimming: 1 base; J trimming: 2 bases; junction bases outside the gene matches: 9. Germline V gene data show CDR1 as MDHEN and CDR2 as SYDVKM. The CDR3 reads CASSLLTGLAGPYEQYF. The part of the CDR3 DNA that was read is TGTGCCAGCAGTTTATTAACAGGCCTAGCGGGACCCTACGAG.

By frequency, this clone is medium-sized. The CDR3 goes on 3 residues after the read ends, and that part is filled in from the germline J gene. The same CDR3 arises from other DNA sequences in this sample as well. The chain combines TRBV7-9 with TRBJ2-7; D might be TRBD1 (6 bases). Trimming stripped 1 base from V and 1 base from J, with 8 bases between. Germline CDR1 is SEHNR and CDR2 is FQNEAQ (reference sequence). The CDR3 contains 14 residues. CDR3 in amino acids: CASSLGQVSYEQYF. Partial CDR3 DNA: TGTGCCAGCAGCTTAGGACAGGTGTCCTACGAG.

As to this clone: The sequenced fragment ends 3 residues before the CDR3 boundary, so the rest is inferred from the germline J gene. This chain links TRBV6-2 or TRBV6-3 with TRBJ1-1; weak D call: TRBD1 (5 bases). This CDR3 has 14 amino acids. CDR1 is MNHEY and CDR2 is SVGEGT in the germline V gene. V lost 5 bases and J 4 bases, leaving 14 bases between the germline ends. The CDR3 bases that were read are TGTGCCAGCAGTACCCCAACAGGACCCACTGAA. Translating gives CASSTPTGPTE. The CDR3 in full is CASSTPTGPTEAFF.

In regard to this clone: Read data end 3 residues before the CDR3 end; the end is taken from the germline J gene. This sequence joins TRBV2 and TRBJ2-7; TRBD1 matches 7 bases. CDR1 SNHLY and CDR2 FYNNEI come from the germline V gene. The trim removed 6 bases at V and 5 bases at J, leaving 10 bases unmatched. This CDR3 is 14 amino acids long. The CDR3 spells CASSTDRVFDEQYF. CDR3 bases read: TGTGCCAGCAGCACTGACAGGGTGTTCGACGAG. The full variable domain, rest sourced from reference TRBV2 and TRBJ2-7, is EPEVTQTPSHQVTQMGQEVILRCVPISNHLYFYWYRQILGQKVEFLVSFYNNEISEKSEIFDDQFSVERPDGSNFTLKIRSTKLEDSAMYFCASSTDRVFDEQYFGPGTRLTVT.